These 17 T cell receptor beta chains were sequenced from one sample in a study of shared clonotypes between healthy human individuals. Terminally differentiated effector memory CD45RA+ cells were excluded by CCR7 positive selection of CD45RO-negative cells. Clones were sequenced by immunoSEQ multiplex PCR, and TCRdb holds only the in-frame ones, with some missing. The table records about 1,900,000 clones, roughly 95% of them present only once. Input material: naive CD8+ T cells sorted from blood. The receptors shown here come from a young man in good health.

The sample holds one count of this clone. The CDR3 region is CASSTSGGEYQETQYF. For the CDR3, the DNA is TGTGCCAGCAGCACTAGCGGGGGGGAGTACCAAGAGACCCAGTACTTC. The chain has TRBV27 and TRBJ2-5; 13 bases are shared with TRBD2. CDR3 size: 16 residues. The germline CDR1 and CDR2 sequences are MNHEY and SMNVEV (reference sequence). V gave up 6 bases and J gave up 0 bases; unmatched junction bases: 4.

CDR3 nucleotides: TGTGCCAGCAGTTTAAATATTCATCTAGCGGGGCACTACGAGCAGTACTTC. It is translated as CASSLNIHLAGHYEQYF. V and J are TRBV27 and TRBJ2-7, with TRBD2 identical over 9 bases. CDR1 is MNHEY and CDR2 is SMNVEV in the germline V gene (reference sequence). J lost 3 bases, V lost 2 bases, and 11 bases had no gene match. The CDR3 has 17 residues.

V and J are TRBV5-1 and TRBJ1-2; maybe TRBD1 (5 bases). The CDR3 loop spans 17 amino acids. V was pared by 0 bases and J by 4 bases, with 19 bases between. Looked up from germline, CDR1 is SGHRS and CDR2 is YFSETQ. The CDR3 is CASSLGGSGKFFYGYTF. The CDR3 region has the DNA TGCGCCAGCAGCTTGGGGGGGTCAGGCAAATTTTTCTATGGCTACACCTTC.

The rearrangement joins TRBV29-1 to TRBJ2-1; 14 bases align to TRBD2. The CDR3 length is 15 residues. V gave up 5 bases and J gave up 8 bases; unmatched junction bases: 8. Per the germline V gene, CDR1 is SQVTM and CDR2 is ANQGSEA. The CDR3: CSVHAGTSGGYEQFF. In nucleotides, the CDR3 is TGCAGCGTTCACGCTGGGACTAGCGGGGGCTATGAGCAGTTCTTC.

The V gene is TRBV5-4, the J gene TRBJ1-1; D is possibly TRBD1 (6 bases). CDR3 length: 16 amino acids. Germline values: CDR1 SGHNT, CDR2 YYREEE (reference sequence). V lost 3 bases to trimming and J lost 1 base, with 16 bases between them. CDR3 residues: CASSSFVGTTNTEAFF. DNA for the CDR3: TGTGCCAGCAGCTCCTTTGTAGGGACAACGAACACTGAAGCTTTCTTT.

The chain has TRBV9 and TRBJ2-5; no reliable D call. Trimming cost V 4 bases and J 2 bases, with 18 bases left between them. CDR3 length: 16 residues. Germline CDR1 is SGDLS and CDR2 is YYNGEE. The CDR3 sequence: CASSPRPAGPQETQYF. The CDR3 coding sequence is TGTGCCAGCAGCCCCCGCCCGGCAGGTCCTCAAGAGACCCAGTACTTC.

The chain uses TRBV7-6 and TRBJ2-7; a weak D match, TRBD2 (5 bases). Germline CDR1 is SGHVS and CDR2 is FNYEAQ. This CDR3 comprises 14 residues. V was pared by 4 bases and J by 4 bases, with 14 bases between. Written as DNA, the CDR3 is TGTGCCAGCAGCTCGTCGGCGGGCTGGTACGAGCAGTACTTC. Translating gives CASSSSAGWYEQYF.

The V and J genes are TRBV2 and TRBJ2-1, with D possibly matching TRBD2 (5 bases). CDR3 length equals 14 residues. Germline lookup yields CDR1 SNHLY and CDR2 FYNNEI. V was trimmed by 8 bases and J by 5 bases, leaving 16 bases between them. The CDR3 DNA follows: TGTGCCAGCTACCGAACGGGAAATGACAATGAGCAGTTCTTC. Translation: CASYRTGNDNEQFF.

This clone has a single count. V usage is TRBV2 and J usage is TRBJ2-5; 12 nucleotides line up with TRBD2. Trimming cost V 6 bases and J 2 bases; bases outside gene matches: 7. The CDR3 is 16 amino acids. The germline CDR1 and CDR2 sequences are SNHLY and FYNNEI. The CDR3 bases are TGTGCCAGCAGGCCCACTAGCGGGGGGCTTCAAGAGACCCAGTACTTC. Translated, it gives CASRPTSGGLQETQYF. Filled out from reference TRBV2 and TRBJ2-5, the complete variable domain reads EPEVTQTPSHQVTQMGQEVILRCVPISNHLYFYWYRQILGQKVEFLVSFYNNEISEKSEIFDDQFSVERPDGSNFTLKIRSTKLEDSAMYFCASRPTSGGLQETQYFGPGTRLLVL.

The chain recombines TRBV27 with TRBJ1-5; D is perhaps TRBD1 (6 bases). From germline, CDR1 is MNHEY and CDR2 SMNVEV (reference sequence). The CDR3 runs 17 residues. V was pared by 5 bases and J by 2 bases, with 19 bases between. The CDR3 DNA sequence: TGTGCCAGCAGTCCCCCGGGACAAGACTTCCGCAATCAGCCCCAGCATTTT. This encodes CASSPPGQDFRNQPQHF.

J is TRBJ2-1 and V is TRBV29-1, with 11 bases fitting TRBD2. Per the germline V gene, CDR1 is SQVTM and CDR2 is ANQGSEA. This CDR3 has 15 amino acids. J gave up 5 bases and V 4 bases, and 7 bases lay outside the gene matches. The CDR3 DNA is TGCAGCGTTGTGCCTAGCGGGAGGTGGAACAATGAGCAGTTCTTC. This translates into CSVVPSGRWNNEQFF.

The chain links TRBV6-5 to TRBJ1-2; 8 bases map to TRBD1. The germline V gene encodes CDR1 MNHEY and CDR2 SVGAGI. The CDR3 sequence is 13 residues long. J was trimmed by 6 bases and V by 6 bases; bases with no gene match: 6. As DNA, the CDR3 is TGTGCCAGCAGAAAACAGGGGGAGGATGGCTACACCTTC. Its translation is CASRKQGEDGYTF.

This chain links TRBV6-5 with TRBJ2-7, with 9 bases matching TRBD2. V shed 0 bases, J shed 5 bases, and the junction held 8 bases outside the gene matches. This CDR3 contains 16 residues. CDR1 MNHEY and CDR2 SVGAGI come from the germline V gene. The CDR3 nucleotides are TGTGCCAGCAGTTACTCTGGGCTAGCGGGAAGGGACGAGCAGTACTTC. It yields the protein CASSYSGLAGRDEQYF.

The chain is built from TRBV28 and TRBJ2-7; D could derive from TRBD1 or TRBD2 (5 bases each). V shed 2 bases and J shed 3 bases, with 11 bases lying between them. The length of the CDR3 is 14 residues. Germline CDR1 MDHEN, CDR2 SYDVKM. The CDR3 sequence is CASSLRGTLYEQYF. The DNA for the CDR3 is TGTGCCAGCAGTTTAAGAGGGACGCTCTACGAGCAGTACTTC.

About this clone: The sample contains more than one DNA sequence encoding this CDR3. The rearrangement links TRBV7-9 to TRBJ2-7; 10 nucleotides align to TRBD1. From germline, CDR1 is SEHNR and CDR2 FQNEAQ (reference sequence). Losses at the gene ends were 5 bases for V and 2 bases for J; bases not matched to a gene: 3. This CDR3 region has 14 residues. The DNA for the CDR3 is TGTGCCAGCAGCCCGGGGACAGGGGCCTACGAGCAGTACTTC. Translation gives CASSPGTGAYEQYF.

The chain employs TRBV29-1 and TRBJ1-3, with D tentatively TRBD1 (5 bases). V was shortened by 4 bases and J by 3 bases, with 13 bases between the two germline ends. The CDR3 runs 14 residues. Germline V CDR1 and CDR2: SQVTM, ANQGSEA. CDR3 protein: CSVVPTELGNTIYF. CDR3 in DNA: TGCAGCGTTGTCCCGACAGAGCTTGGAAACACCATATATTTT.

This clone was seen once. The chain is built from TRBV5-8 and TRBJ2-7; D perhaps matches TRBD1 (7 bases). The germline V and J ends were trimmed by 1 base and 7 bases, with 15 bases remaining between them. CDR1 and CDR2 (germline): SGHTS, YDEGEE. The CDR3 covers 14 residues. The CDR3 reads CASSLSPTGTEQYF. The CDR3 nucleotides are TGTGCCAGCAGCTTGTCCCCGACAGGGACTGAGCAGTACTTC. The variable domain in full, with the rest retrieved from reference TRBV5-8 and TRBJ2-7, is EAGVTQSPTHLIKTRGQQATLRCSPISGHTSVYWYQQALGLGLQFLLWYDEGEERNRGNFPPRFSGRQFPNYSSELNVNALELEDSALYLCASSLSPTGTEQYFGPGTRLTVT.